The rows below give T cell receptor beta chains drawn from one sample of a study of cytomegalovirus exposure and HLA in healthy donors. Libraries were prepared by immunoSEQ multiplex PCR; TCRdb keeps only in-frame clonotypes and omits some of them. The sample yields approximately 190,000 clones, approximately 80% seen once. The sequencing input was PBMCs. All receptors come from a man aged 40-49 years in good health and CMV-seropositive. Each CDR3 is given with its conserved first and last residue. The D gene is left open where the match is weak. Size is stated for part of the rows, as once, few or many counts, or as a class when the clone is expanded.

len | j_gene | v_gene | d_gene | abundance | CDR3aa | CDR3nt
15 | TRBJ1-2 | TRBV2 | . | . | CASSEAPAGPSEYTF | TGTGCCAGCAGTGAAGCACCCGCGGGGCCGAGTGAGTACACCTTC
17 | TRBJ2-7 | TRBV12-5 | TRBD2 | . | CASGFVWEGKAAYEQYF | TGTGCTAGTGGTTTTGTTTGGGAGGGGAAGGCGGCATACGAGCAGTACTTC
16 | TRBJ1-1 | TRBV10-3 | . | . | CAISESRDMLNTEAFF | TGTGCCATCAGTGAGTCCCGGGACATGTTGAACACTGAAGCTTTCTTT
12 | TRBJ1-4 | TRBV7-9 | . | . | CSSSFPSEKLFF | TGTTCCAGCAGCTTTCCGAGTGAAAAACTGTTTTTT
14 | TRBJ1-3 | TRBV6-5 | . | few | CASSRTDSGNTIYF | TGTGCCAGCAGTCGGACAGACTCTGGAAACACCATATATTTT
15 | TRBJ1-2 | TRBV27 | . | . | CASSLGGGGDYGYTF | TGTGCCAGCAGTCTTGGTGGCGGGGGCGACTATGGCTACACCTTC
13 | TRBJ1-2 | TRBV19 | TRBD1 | . | CASSIGTGGGYTF | TGTGCCAGTAGTATCGGGACAGGCGGCGGCTACACCTTC
15 | TRBJ1-2 | TRBV9 | . | . | CASSVEGGPIYGYTF | TGTGCCAGCAGCGTAGAGGGGGGGCCAATCTATGGCTACACCTTC
15 | TRBJ2-3 | TRBV7-8 | . | . | CASSPKFTGTDTQYF | TGTGCCAGCAGCCCTAAGTTCACAGGGACAGATACGCAGTATTTT
13 | TRBJ1-3 | TRBV6-6 | . | . | CASSYSWGDTIYF | TGTGCCAGCAGTTACTCGTGGGGGGACACCATATATTTT